These 10 T cell receptor beta chains were all obtained from the same sample, sequenced in a study of T cell repertoires in cytomegalovirus infection (dated by TCRdb to between 2018 and 2021). The instrument given in TCRdb is Illumina HiSeq 1500. TCRdb reran the public reads through fastp at Q25 and MiXCR, keeping productive beta chains. Rows with one shared CDR3 protein collapse into an entry with the most common genes and DNA. The sample table shows fewer than 550,000 distinct CDR3 sequences, and 15% to 20% are seen once. Under 30% of the sample is held by the ten biggest clonotypes. What was sequenced was CD8+ T cells from PBMCs. Receptors originate from a human donor in good health (CMV status not recorded). Some clones in this sample may be carry-over from other donors' samples.

This clonotype has ten or more counts. This chain joins TRBV19 and TRBJ1-2; D remains ambiguous. Germline lookup yields CDR1 LNHDA and CDR2 SQIVND (reference sequence). CDR3 size: 14 residues. Trimming took off 7 bases at V and 4 bases at J, with 16 bases between the two ends. CDR3 in DNA: TGTGCCAGTATCCCCCTTGGCGAAGGCTATGGCTACACCTTC. This sequence encodes CASIPLGEGYGYTF.

This clonotype was counted ten times or more. The V and J genes are TRBV7-9 and TRBJ1-5; the D is unclear. V lost 5 bases to trimming and J lost 3 bases, with 11 bases between them. Germline assignment: CDR1 SEHNR and CDR2 FQNEAQ (reference sequence). CDR3 length: 14 residues. The CDR3 nucleotides are TGTGCCAGCAGCCCAGCGGCGGTCAATCAGCCCCAGCATTTT. Protein sequence: CASSPAAVNQPQHF.

This clonotype was seen only a few times. The chain employs TRBV18 and TRBJ1-4; D is undetermined. CDR3 length equals 15 residues. The V gene lost 3 bases and the J gene lost 6 bases, with 14 bases spanning the gap. Germline assignment: CDR1 KGHSH and CDR2 LQKENI. Written as DNA, the CDR3 is TGTGCCAGCTCACCGGGCAGACCTTCGGATGAAAAACTGTTTTTT. Encoded protein: CASSPGRPSDEKLFF.

This clonotype occurred a few times. CDR3 protein: CASTLRFGKNTEAFF. The CDR3 DNA follows: TGTGCCAGCACCCTAAGGTTTGGGAAGAACACTGAAGCTTTCTTT. The J gene is TRBJ1-1, the V gene TRBV27; unclear D gene. This CDR3 is 15 amino acids long. V lost 7 bases to trimming and J lost 1 base, with 16 bases between them. Germline V CDR1 and CDR2: MNHEY, SMNVEV (reference sequence).

This clonotype was counted a few times. The V and J genes are TRBV6-1 and TRBJ2-2; D gene uncertain. Germline CDR1 is MNHNS and CDR2 is SASEGT. The CDR3 is 14 residues long. V lost 6 bases to trimming and J lost 1 base, with 9 bases between them. CDR3 residues: CASRTYGNTGELFF. CDR3 in DNA: TGTGCCAGCAGAACCTACGGGAACACCGGGGAGCTGTTTTTT.

A note on this clonotype: The CDR3 ends on some other residue instead of the conserved phenylalanine or tryptophan, so this is likely a read error. The chain employs TRBV7-4 and TRBJ1-4; 8 positions agree with TRBD1. V was clipped by 5 bases and J by 7 bases; unmatched bases: 12. The CDR3 is 16 residues long. From germline, CDR1 is SGHVT and CDR2 SQSDAQ. The CDR3: CASSPPAGTGAEKLFL. DNA for the CDR3: TGTGCCAGCAGCCCCCCGGCCGGGACAGGAGCTGAAAAACTGTTTCTT.

This clonotype was seen ten or more times. The rearrangement uses TRBV10-3 and TRBJ1-1; D is undetermined. This CDR3 has 12 residues. V dropped 8 bases and J dropped 0 bases, with 7 bases sitting between them. Germline V gene sequence: CDR1 ENHRY, CDR2 SYGVKD. This CDR3 is CAIGEMNTEAFF. The CDR3 bases are TGTGCCATCGGGGAGATGAACACTGAAGCTTTCTTT.

This clonotype appeared many times. V gene TRBV7-9 combines with J gene TRBJ2-1; 7 bases line up with TRBD2. V shed 6 bases and J 1 base; nucleotides not matched to a gene: 6. This CDR3 comprises 15 residues. CDR1 is SEHNR, CDR2 FQNEAQ, per germline (reference sequence). CDR3 residues: CASRYTSASYNEQFF. Here the CDR3 DNA reads TGTGCCAGCAGATACACTAGCGCATCCTACAATGAGCAGTTCTTC. Full variable domain (missing parts from reference TRBV7-9 and TRBJ2-1): DTGVSQNPRHKITKRGQNVTFRCDPISEHNRLYWYRQTLGQGPEFLTYFQNEAQLEKSRLLSDRFSAERPKGSFSTLEIQRTEQGDSAMYLCASRYTSASYNEQFFGPGTRLTVL.

This clonotype was recorded a few times. The chain is built from TRBV27 and TRBJ2-7, with a weak D call TRBD1 (6 bases). Germline loops: CDR1 MNHEY, CDR2 SMNVEV (reference sequence). With 0 bases removed from V and 1 base from J, the gap between germline ends came to 13 bases. The CDR3 runs 16 residues. The CDR3, as DNA: TGTGCCAGCAGTTTATCGGCCTACAGGGTTTCCTACGAGCAGTACTTC. Its protein is CASSLSAYRVSYEQYF.

This chain links TRBV25-1 with TRBJ1-2; D remains ambiguous. The V gene's germline CDR1 is MGHDK and CDR2 SYGVNS. Trimming cost V 6 bases and J 2 bases, with 7 bases left between them. There are 12 residues in the CDR3. The CDR3 protein is CASRATNYGYTF. The CDR3 bases are TGTGCCAGCAGGGCGACAAACTATGGCTACACCTTC.